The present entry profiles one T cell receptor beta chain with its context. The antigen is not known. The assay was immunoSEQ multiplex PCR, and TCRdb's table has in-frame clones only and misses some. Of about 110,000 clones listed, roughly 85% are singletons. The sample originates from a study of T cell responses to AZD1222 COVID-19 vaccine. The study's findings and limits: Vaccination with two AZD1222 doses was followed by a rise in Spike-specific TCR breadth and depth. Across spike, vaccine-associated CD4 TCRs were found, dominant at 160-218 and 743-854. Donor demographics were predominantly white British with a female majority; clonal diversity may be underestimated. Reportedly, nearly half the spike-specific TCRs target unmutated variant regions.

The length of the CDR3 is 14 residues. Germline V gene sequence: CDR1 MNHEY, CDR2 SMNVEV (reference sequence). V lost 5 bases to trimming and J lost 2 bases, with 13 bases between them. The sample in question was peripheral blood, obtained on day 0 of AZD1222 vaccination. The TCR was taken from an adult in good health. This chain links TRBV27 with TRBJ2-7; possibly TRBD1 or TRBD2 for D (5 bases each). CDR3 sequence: CASSPRDGTYEQYF. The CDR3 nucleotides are TGTGCCAGCAGTCCTCGGGACGGGACCTACGAGCAGTACTTC.